This T cell receptor (beta chain) stems from a study of T cells after yellow fever vaccination. Study information: Fractions of low cell number were prepared using SMART-Seq v4 Ultra Low Input.

Germline CDR1 and CDR2: MDHEN and SYDVKM. The CDR3 is made up of 15 amino acids. Trimming took 3 bases from V and 5 from J, leaving 17 bases between them. Overall study findings and caveats: Booster samples showed a return of most primary-vaccination clones (under 98% CD4, around 85% CD8).

TCRdb re-derived calls from the 5' RACE reads in MiXCR, one entry per CDR3 protein. Here the sample spans under 600,000 distinct CDR3 sequences, about 13% being singletons. For this clonotype: Its antigen remains unidentified.

This chain connects TRBV28 to TRBJ2-7; D perhaps matches TRBD1 (5 bases). This sequence was found in a man aged 30 to 39 who received the YFV17D yellow fever vaccine. The input for sequencing was PBMCs, taken on the day of the yellow fever booster vaccination. Here the CDR3 DNA reads TGTGCCAGCAGTTTCGGGTGGGGCCCTAACGACGAGCAGTACTTC. Its protein product is CASSFGWGPNDEQYF.